Presented here are 28 T cell receptor beta chains from one specimen sequenced in a study of PD-1 blockade in mismatch repair-deficient tumors. Profiled with immunoSEQ multiplex PCR; TCRdb holds only in-frame clones, not every one. The sample holds approximately 38,000 clones; roughly 81% are singletons and the top ten take approximately 3.9%. Sequenced material: peripheral blood, taken approximately 1.5 years after starting pembrolizumab. Receptor source: an adult with mismatch repair-deficient cancer.

The chain employs TRBV10-1 and TRBJ2-1; the match to TRBD2 covers 7 bases. Germline V gene data show CDR1 as WNHNN and CDR2 as SYGVQD (reference sequence). This CDR3 contains 16 residues. J gave up 0 bases and V 6 bases, and 8 bases lay outside the gene matches. CDR3 amino acids: CASSAWEGSSYNEQFF. The CDR3 DNA follows: TGCGCCAGCAGCGCGTGGGAGGGGAGCTCCTACAATGAGCAGTTCTTC.

The genes are TRBV28 and TRBJ1-5; D is ambiguous. The ends were cut back, 5 bases at V and 1 base at J, with 6 bases in the middle. This CDR3 has 13 residues. From germline, CDR1 is MDHEN and CDR2 SYDVKM. DNA for the CDR3: TGTGCCAGCAGTCCCGACAGCAATCAGCCCCAGCATTTT. Its translation is CASSPDSNQPQHF. Full variable domain (rest looked up from reference TRBV28 and TRBJ1-5): DVKVTQSSRYLVKRTGEKVFLECVQDMDHENMFWYRQDPGLGLRLIYFSYDVKMKEKGDIPEGYSVSREKKERFSLILESASTNQTSMYLCASSPDSNQPQHFGDGTRLSIL.

V usage is TRBV9 and J usage is TRBJ2-7, with TRBD1 identical over 9 bases. The CDR3 contains 14 residues. Germline CDR1 and CDR2: SGDLS and YYNGEE. J was trimmed by 6 bases and V by 0 bases; bases with no gene match: 4. The CDR3 region is CASSVDGQGLEQYF. The CDR3, as DNA: TGTGCCAGCAGCGTAGATGGACAGGGGCTCGAGCAGTACTTC.

This chain links TRBV7-2 with TRBJ1-4; a possible D gene is TRBD1 (5 bases). CDR1 and CDR2 (germline): SGHTA, FQGNSA. V lost 1 base to trimming and J lost 8 bases, with 14 bases between them. The CDR3 covers 15 residues. CDR3 DNA sequence: TGTGCCAGCAGCTTAGTTAGGGCAGGGAGGGAAAAACTGTTTTTT. It translates to CASSLVRAGREKLFF.

A single count supports this clone. The chain joins TRBV19 to TRBJ2-7, with 8 nucleotides matching TRBD1. Germline V gene sequence: CDR1 LNHDA, CDR2 SQIVND (reference sequence). CDR3 size: 15 residues. V gave up 5 bases and J gave up 0 bases; unmatched junction bases: 6. CDR3 in amino acids: CASSFRDRSSYEQYF. The CDR3 region has the DNA TGTGCCAGTAGTTTCCGGGACAGGAGCTCCTACGAGCAGTACTTC.

The chain has TRBV7-9 and TRBJ1-1, with D possibly being TRBD1 (6 bases). The length of the CDR3 is 15 residues. The germline CDR1 and CDR2 sequences are SEHNR and FQNEAQ (reference sequence). Deletions cut 5 bases from V and 5 bases from J, with 18 bases between. Written as DNA, the CDR3 is TGTGCCAGCAGCCCGATGGCAGGGGAGGGTACTGAAGCTTTCTTT. Protein sequence: CASSPMAGEGTEAFF.

The CDR3 sequence is CASNFAGERTEAFF. The CDR3 bases are TGTGCCAGTAACTTTGCGGGGGAAAGGACTGAAGCTTTCTTT. J is TRBJ1-1 and V is TRBV19, with D possibly matching TRBD1 (5 bases). The V end lost 7 bases, the J end lost 5 bases, and 17 bases lay between the germline ends. The CDR3 extends over 14 amino acids. Germline assignment: CDR1 LNHDA and CDR2 SQIVND (reference sequence).

V is TRBV29-1 and J is TRBJ2-3, with 10 bases aligning to TRBD2. Germline values: CDR1 SQVTM, CDR2 ANQGSEA. The CDR3 spans 14 residues. V trimming: 7 bases; J trimming: 2 bases; junction bases outside the gene matches: 6. The CDR3 DNA is TGCAGCGCACAAGCGGGAGGGTACACAGATACGCAGTATTTT. Translation: CSAQAGGYTDTQYF.

The CDR3 spells CASGRQTILNNEQFF. The CDR3 DNA follows: TGTGCCAGCGGTAGACAAACAATACTAAACAATGAGCAGTTCTTC. The V call is TRBV28, the J call TRBJ2-1; D is unclear. CDR1 and CDR2 (germline): MDHEN, SYDVKM. V was shortened by 8 bases and J by 5 bases, with 19 bases between the two germline ends. The CDR3 is made up of 15 amino acids. Based on the CDR3 plus reference TRBV28 and TRBJ2-1, the full variable domain is DVKVTQSSRYLVKRTGEKVFLECVQDMDHENMFWYRQDPGLGLRLIYFSYDVKMKEKGDIPEGYSVSREKKERFSLILESASTNQTSMYLCASGRQTILNNEQFFGPGTRLTVL.

The table lists this clone with a count of one. This chain connects TRBV19 to TRBJ2-3; no clear D gene. The CDR3 sequence is 15 residues long. Trimming took off 3 bases at V and 3 bases at J, with 13 bases between the two ends. CDR1 is LNHDA, CDR2 SQIVND, per germline (reference sequence). The CDR3: CASSMVPASTDTQYF. CDR3 bases: TGTGCCAGTAGTATGGTCCCTGCCTCGACAGATACGCAGTATTTT.

The rearrangement links TRBV6-1 to TRBJ1-5, with D maybe TRBD1 (6 bases). CDR1 MNHNS and CDR2 SASEGT come from the germline V gene. V gave up 4 bases and J gave up 2 bases, with 18 bases separating them. The CDR3 contains 17 residues. DNA of the CDR3: TGTGCCAGCAGTGGAAGAACAACAGGGTTGCGCAATCAGCCCCAGCATTTT. Translation gives CASSGRTTGLRNQPQHF.

The chain uses TRBV30 and TRBJ2-3, with TRBD2 matching 14 bases. The CDR3 is 17 residues long. Per germline, CDR1 GTSNPN and CDR2 SVGIG (reference sequence). Trimming at V came to 4 bases and at J to 1 base, leaving 7 bases not matched to a gene. The CDR3 loop is CAWNRLAGGLGTDTQYF. Written as DNA, the CDR3 is TGTGCCTGGAACAGACTAGCGGGAGGGCTTGGCACAGATACGCAGTATTTT.

The chain is built from TRBV9 and TRBJ1-1, with D uncertain. CDR1 is SGDLS, CDR2 YYNGEE, per germline. The CDR3 spans 13 residues. V dropped 3 bases and J dropped 2 bases, with 8 bases sitting between them. CDR3 sequence reads: CASSATANTEAFF. DNA of the CDR3: TGTGCCAGCAGCGCGACGGCTAACACTGAAGCTTTCTTT.

The chain carries TRBV5-4 and TRBJ2-5; the D gene is possibly TRBD1 (5 bases). Germline V gene sequence: CDR1 SGHNT, CDR2 YYREEE (reference sequence). The CDR3 is 14 residues long. Between the trimmed V and J ends, which lost 0 bases and 3 bases, there was a span of 9 bases. The CDR3 DNA reads TGTGCCAGCAGCTTGGTGACAGAGAAAGAGACCCAGTACTTC. Amino acid sequence: CASSLVTEKETQYF.

This clone was found once. The V call is TRBV5-1, the J call TRBJ2-1; D is uncertain. CDR3 length: 15 amino acids. Trimming stripped 4 bases from V and 5 bases from J, with 16 bases between. Germline values: CDR1 SGHRS, CDR2 YFSETQ. The CDR3 here is CASSLLDGDNNEQFF. The CDR3 bases are TGCGCCAGCAGCCTTCTGGACGGAGACAACAATGAGCAGTTCTTC.

This clone was counted a single time. This chain connects TRBV6-6 to TRBJ2-6, with D tentatively TRBD1 (5 bases). This CDR3 has 16 residues. The V end lost 6 bases, the J end lost 2 bases, and 14 bases lay between the germline ends. Per germline, CDR1 MNHNY and CDR2 SVGAGI (reference sequence). The CDR3 spells CASSSKGDTGANVLTF. CDR3 sequence (DNA): TGTGCCAGCAGCTCAAAAGGGGATACTGGGGCCAACGTCCTGACTTTC.

V usage is TRBV10-3 and J usage is TRBJ1-3, with D tentatively TRBD1 (6 bases). Trimming took off 11 bases at V and 0 bases at J, with 14 bases between the two ends. CDR1 is ENHRY and CDR2 is SYGVKD in the germline V gene. There are 14 residues in the CDR3. CDR3 residues: CACRGTSSGNTIYF. CDR3 sequence (DNA): TGTGCCTGCAGGGGAACGAGCTCTGGAAACACCATATATTTT.

The chain employs TRBV6-1 and TRBJ2-7; 9 bases map to TRBD1. The CDR3 totals 14 residues. Germline values: CDR1 MNHNS, CDR2 SASEGT. V lost 8 bases, J lost 5 bases, and 10 bases stayed unmatched. CDR3 coding DNA: TGTGCCAGCCTCCAACGGACAGGGGTCGACGAGCAGTACTTC. Translation gives CASLQRTGVDEQYF.

In DNA form, the CDR3 reads TGTGCCAGCAGGAAATCCCGGGACAGGGGGTCCTCTGGAAACACCATATATTTT. It is translated as CASRKSRDRGSSGNTIYF. The chain is built from TRBV7-9 and TRBJ1-3; TRBD1 aligns across 11 bases. The CDR3 runs to 18 residues. CDR1 SEHNR and CDR2 FQNEAQ come from the germline V gene (reference sequence). The junction had 10 bases not matched to a gene; V was cut back by 6 bases and J by 0 bases.

The V call is TRBV6-1, the J call TRBJ2-3, with 8 bases matching TRBD2. The CDR3 runs 14 residues. V lost 7 bases and J lost 3; bases outside the gene matches: 6. Looked up from germline, CDR1 is MNHNS and CDR2 is SASEGT. In DNA, the CDR3 is TGTGCCAGCACCCAACGGGGGGGTACAGATACGCAGTATTTT. Its translation: CASTQRGGTDTQYF.

This chain joins TRBV11-2 and TRBJ2-3; 12 positions match TRBD2. V lost 5 bases to trimming and J lost 4 bases; unmatched junction nucleotides: 10. Germline assignment: CDR1 SGHAT and CDR2 FQNNGV. The CDR3 sequence is 17 residues long. CDR3 amino acids: CASSLGTSGFGSDTQYF. The CDR3 DNA reads as TGTGCCAGCAGCCTAGGGACTAGCGGGTTCGGTTCAGATACGCAGTATTTT.

In its sample, this clone was seen a few times. The rearrangement links TRBV19 to TRBJ2-2, with TRBD1 matching 9 bases. The J segment lost 6 bases and the V segment lost 4 bases, leaving 9 bases of the junction unmatched. This CDR3 comprises 16 residues. Germline V lookup: CDR1 LNHDA, CDR2 SQIVND (reference sequence). The DNA for the CDR3 is TGTGCCAGTAGTACAACCGGGACAGGGTCCCCCGGGGAGCTGTTTTTT. It yields the protein CASSTTGTGSPGELFF. The entire variable domain, with the rest obtained from reference TRBV19 and TRBJ2-2, is as follows: DGGITQSPKYLFRKEGQNVTLSCEQNLNHDAMYWYRQDPGQGLRLIYYSQIVNDFQKGDIAEGYSVSREKKESFPLTVTSAQKNPTAFYLCASSTTGTGSPGELFFGEGSRLTVL.

The CDR3 bases are TGTGCCAGCAGCCAAGATGAAGGAGATACGCAGTATTTT. It yields the protein CASSQDEGDTQYF. The rearrangement uses TRBV4-2 and TRBJ2-3; D not resolved. The CDR3 extends over 13 amino acids. Trimming removed 0 bases at V and 5 bases at J, with 6 bases between. The germline gives CDR1 LGHNA, CDR2 YNFKEQ.

The chain uses TRBV7-2 and TRBJ1-5, with D perhaps TRBD1 (6 bases). The germline V and J ends were trimmed by 3 bases and 1 base, with 10 bases remaining between them. The CDR3 spans 15 residues. Germline CDR1 and CDR2: SGHTA and FQGNSA. The DNA of the CDR3 is TGTGCCAGCAGCTTGGACAGCCGGAGCAATCAGCCCCAGCATTTT. Its protein product is CASSLDSRSNQPQHF.

In regard to this clone: One junction end disagrees with the germline gene, perhaps due to a read error. The V call is TRBV7-7, the J call TRBJ2-5; 9 bases fit TRBD1. Germline CDR1 SSHAT, CDR2 FNYEAQ (reference sequence). The CDR3 length is 16 residues. The CDR3 DNA reads as TGTGCTAGCAGCTTGGGGACAGGGTTTAACCAAGAGACCCAGTACTTC. This gives the protein CASSLGTGFNQETQYF.

The chain is built from TRBV7-2 and TRBJ2-1, with TRBD2 matching over 13 bases. The CDR3 totals 16 residues. J lost 7 bases, V lost 5 bases, and 8 bases had no gene match. Germline V gene data show CDR1 as SGHTA and CDR2 as FQGNSA. The CDR3 spells CASSPRTSGSSNEQFF. The CDR3 nucleotides read TGTGCCAGCAGCCCCCGGACTAGCGGGAGTAGTAATGAGCAGTTCTTC.

V and J are TRBV7-9 and TRBJ2-2; TRBD2 might be the D (6 bases). The CDR3 loop spans 17 amino acids. Germline loops: CDR1 SEHNR, CDR2 FQNEAQ (reference sequence). V was trimmed by 7 bases and J by 0 bases, leaving 18 bases between them. CDR3 DNA: TGTGCCAGCATCGTCTTAAAACGGGAGACGAACACCGGGGAGCTGTTTTTT. Protein sequence: CASIVLKRETNTGELFF.

This sequence joins TRBV9 and TRBJ2-3; D remains ambiguous. In germline, CDR1 is SGDLS, CDR2 YYNGEE. V was shortened by 5 bases and J by 5 bases, with 12 bases between the two germline ends. CDR3 size: 13 residues. The CDR3 here is CASSHPQGDTQYF. For the CDR3, the DNA is TGTGCCAGCAGTCATCCACAAGGAGATACGCAGTATTTT.